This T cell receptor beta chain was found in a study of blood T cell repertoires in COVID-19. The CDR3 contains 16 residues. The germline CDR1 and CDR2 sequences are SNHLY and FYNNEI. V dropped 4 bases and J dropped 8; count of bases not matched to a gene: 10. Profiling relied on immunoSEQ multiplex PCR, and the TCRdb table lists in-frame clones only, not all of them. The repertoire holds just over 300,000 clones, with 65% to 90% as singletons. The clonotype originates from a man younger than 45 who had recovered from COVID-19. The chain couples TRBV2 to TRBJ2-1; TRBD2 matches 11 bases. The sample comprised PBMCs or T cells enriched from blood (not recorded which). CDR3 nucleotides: TGTGCCAGCAGTGTAATAGTTACTAGCGGGGGATATGAGCAGTTCTTC. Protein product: CASSVIVTSGGYEQFF.